Listed below are T cell receptor beta chains from one sample, sequenced in a study of T cells in Graves' hyperthyroidism and ophthalmopathy. TCRdb ran MiXCR on the multiplex PCR reads and lists one entry per CDR3 protein. This table holds hundreds of thousands of distinct CDR3 sequences, about 38% found once. Sequences were obtained from blood. These receptors were collected from a young man with Graves' hyperthyroidism. Each CDR3 is given with its conserved first and last residue. Each record gives: CDR3 protein, CDR3 DNA, V gene, J gene, D gene, clone size. A D gene is named only where the DNA matches it firmly. Size tells how often a clone was seen (once, few, many) or the class of an expanded clone, and some rows leave it out.

CDR3 protein: CSVKPTSGRSTGELFF
CDR3 DNA: TGCAGCGTAAAACCCACTAGCGGGAGAAGTACCGGGGAGCTGTTTTTT
V gene: TRBV29-1
J gene: TRBJ2-2
D gene: TRBD2
clone size: few

CDR3 protein: CSVGQGVLYTF
CDR3 DNA: TGCAGCGTTGGACAGGGTGTCCTCTACACCTTC
V gene: TRBV29-1
J gene: TRBJ1-2
D gene: TRBD1
clone size: -

CDR3 protein: CASSQDHLQPQHF
CDR3 DNA: TGCGCCAGCAGCCAAGATCATCTCCAGCCCCAGCATTTT
V gene: TRBV4-1
J gene: TRBJ1-5
D gene: -
clone size: -

CDR3 protein: CASSLAGENEQYF
CDR3 DNA: TGCGCCAGCAGCTTGGCGGGAGAGAACGAGCAGTACTTC
V gene: TRBV5-1
J gene: TRBJ2-7
D gene: -
clone size: -

CDR3 protein: CASSLPSPGEQYF
CDR3 DNA: TGCGCCAGCAGCTTGCCCAGCCCGGGGGAGCAGTACTTC
V gene: TRBV5-1
J gene: TRBJ2-7
D gene: -
clone size: -

CDR3 protein: CASSLEGRRAYEQYF
CDR3 DNA: TGTGCCAGCAGCTTAGAGGGACGGCGAGCCTACGAGCAGTACTTC
V gene: TRBV7-9
J gene: TRBJ2-7
D gene: -
clone size: few

CDR3 protein: CASSSWTGGKGYEQYF
CDR3 DNA: TGTGCCAGCAGCTCCTGGACAGGGGGCAAAGGCTACGAGCAGTACTTC
V gene: TRBV7-6
J gene: TRBJ2-7
D gene: TRBD1
clone size: many

CDR3 protein: CASSVWDRIGEKLFF
CDR3 DNA: TGCGCCAGCAGCGTTTGGGACAGGATAGGAGAAAAACTGTTTTTT
V gene: TRBV5-1
J gene: TRBJ1-4
D gene: TRBD1
clone size: -

CDR3 protein: CAISESKVLRPNQPQHF
CDR3 DNA: TGTGCCATCAGTGAGTCGAAAGTTCTAAGGCCCAATCAGCCCCAGCATTTT
V gene: TRBV10-3
J gene: TRBJ1-5
D gene: -
clone size: many

CDR3 protein: CASSLWAADTEAFF
CDR3 DNA: TGCGCCAGCAGCTTGTGGGCTGCAGACACTGAAGCTTTCTTT
V gene: TRBV5-1
J gene: TRBJ1-1
D gene: -
clone size: few

CDR3 protein: CASRKTTANRIYF
CDR3 DNA: TGTGCCAGCAGAAAGACGACGGCCAACCGAATATATTTT
V gene: TRBV10-3
J gene: TRBJ1-3
D gene: -
clone size: -

CDR3 protein: CASSLRQGGNQPQHF
CDR3 DNA: TGTGCCAGCAGTTTACGACAGGGAGGCAATCAGCCCCAGCATTTT
V gene: TRBV12-3/TRBV12-4
J gene: TRBJ1-5
D gene: TRBD1
clone size: many

CDR3 protein: CASSQGDVMNTEAFF
CDR3 DNA: TGCGCCAGCAGCCAAGGCGACGTGATGAACACTGAAGCTTTCTTT
V gene: TRBV4-1
J gene: TRBJ1-1
D gene: -
clone size: -

CDR3 protein: CASSTTGGKGNTEAFF
CDR3 DNA: TGTGCCAGCTCTACCACGGGGGGGAAAGGGAACACTGAAGCTTTCTTT
V gene: TRBV25-1
J gene: TRBJ1-1
D gene: -
clone size: -

CDR3 protein: CASSETSGGLYQETQYF
CDR3 DNA: TGTGCCAGCAGCGAAACTAGCGGGGGCCTGTACCAAGAGACCCAGTACTTC
V gene: TRBV9
J gene: TRBJ2-5
D gene: TRBD2
clone size: -

CDR3 protein: CASTTSGSNTIYF
CDR3 DNA: TGTGCCAGCACCACGAGTGGATCGAACACCATATATTTT
V gene: TRBV7-9
J gene: TRBJ1-3
D gene: -
clone size: many

CDR3 protein: CASSQDAIEQYF
CDR3 DNA: TGCGCCAGCAGCCAAGATGCCATCGAGCAGTACTTC
V gene: TRBV7-8
J gene: TRBJ2-7
D gene: -
clone size: once

CDR3 protein: CASSDGVTSGTEAFF
CDR3 DNA: TGTGCCAGCAGTGATGGGGTAACCTCGGGCACTGAAGCTTTCTTT
V gene: TRBV25-1
J gene: TRBJ1-1
D gene: -
clone size: many

CDR3 protein: CASGVGNQLAFF
CDR3 DNA: TGCGCCAGCGGCGTGGGAAATCAGCTGGCTTTCTTT
V gene: TRBV5-1
J gene: TRBJ1-1
D gene: -
clone size: few

CDR3 protein: CASSARPEEKLFF
CDR3 DNA: TGTGCCAGCAGTGCACGCCCGGAGGAAAAACTGTTTTTT
V gene: TRBV6-5
J gene: TRBJ1-4
D gene: -
clone size: many

CDR3 protein: CASSPSGDLGQYF
CDR3 DNA: TGTGCCAGCTCCCCTTCGGGGGACCTGGGGCAGTACTTC
V gene: TRBV18
J gene: TRBJ2-7
D gene: -
clone size: -

CDR3 protein: CSVLDRGNTIYF
CDR3 DNA: TGCAGTGTCTTAGACAGAGGAAACACCATATATTTT
V gene: TRBV20-1
J gene: TRBJ1-3
D gene: -
clone size: many

CDR3 protein: CATSGTGGGNQPQHF
CDR3 DNA: TGTGCCACCAGCGGGACAGGGGGAGGCAATCAGCCCCAGCATTTT
V gene: TRBV15
J gene: TRBJ1-5
D gene: TRBD1
clone size: many

CDR3 protein: CATGAEDSNQPQHF
CDR3 DNA: TGTGCCACCGGGGCGGAAGATAGCAATCAGCCCCAGCATTTT
V gene: TRBV10-3
J gene: TRBJ1-5
D gene: -
clone size: -

CDR3 protein: CASSQDDGTGVYEQYF
CDR3 DNA: TGCGCCAGCAGCCAAGATGACGGGACAGGGGTTTACGAGCAGTACTTC
V gene: TRBV4-1
J gene: TRBJ2-7
D gene: TRBD1
clone size: -

CDR3 protein: CASSYTSGSCEQYF
CDR3 DNA: TGTGCCAGCAGTTACACTAGCGGGAGCTGCGAGCAGTACTTC
V gene: TRBV4-2
J gene: TRBJ2-7
D gene: TRBD2
clone size: -

CDR3 protein: CASSLTPEASYEPYF
CDR3 DNA: TGTGCCAGCAGCTTAACTCCAGAGGCGTCCTACGAGCCGTACTTC
V gene: TRBV7-3
J gene: TRBJ2-7
D gene: -
clone size: -

CDR3 protein: CASSFGGGASVETQYF
CDR3 DNA: TGTGCCAGCAGCTTTGGCGGGGGCGCGAGTGTCGAGACCCAGTACTTC
V gene: TRBV7-6
J gene: TRBJ2-5
D gene: -
clone size: few

CDR3 protein: CASSQAGGLAIEQYF
CDR3 DNA: TGCGCCAGCAGCCAAGCGGGGGGACTAGCAATCGAGCAGTACTTC
V gene: TRBV2
J gene: TRBJ2-7
D gene: TRBD2
clone size: -

CDR3 protein: CAISDLGQGARSSYTGELFF
CDR3 DNA: TGTGCCATCAGTGATTTGGGACAGGGGGCGAGGTCCTCGTACACCGGGGAGCTGTTTTTT
V gene: TRBV10-3
J gene: TRBJ2-2
D gene: TRBD1
clone size: few

CDR3 protein: CASKLGDSANQPQHF
CDR3 DNA: TGTGCCAGCAAACTGGGGGACAGCGCCAATCAGCCCCAGCATTTT
V gene: TRBV2
J gene: TRBJ1-5
D gene: TRBD1
clone size: -

CDR3 protein: CASSLAWRTSQETQYF
CDR3 DNA: TGTGCCAGCAGCTTAGCTTGGAGGACTTCCCAAGAGACCCAGTACTTC
V gene: TRBV7-6
J gene: TRBJ2-5
D gene: -
clone size: -

CDR3 protein: CASFYTDRATEAFF
CDR3 DNA: TGTGCCAGCTTTTACACCGACAGGGCGACTGAAGCTTTCTTT
V gene: TRBV6-5
J gene: TRBJ1-1
D gene: TRBD1
clone size: -

CDR3 protein: CASSPWDRQDQGSPLHF
CDR3 DNA: TGTGCCAGCAGCCCGTGGGACCGACAGGATCAGGGGTCACCCCTCCACTTT
V gene: TRBV7-9
J gene: TRBJ1-6
D gene: -
clone size: -

CDR3 protein: CASWGTGNEKLFF
CDR3 DNA: TGTGCCAGCTGGGGGACAGGGAATGAAAAACTGTTTTTT
V gene: TRBV2
J gene: TRBJ1-4
D gene: TRBD1
clone size: -

CDR3 protein: CASNYRGPTGGYTF
CDR3 DNA: TGTGCCAGCAACTACAGGGGCCCCACGGGTGGCTACACCTTC
V gene: TRBV12-3/TRBV12-4
J gene: TRBJ1-2
D gene: TRBD1
clone size: -

CDR3 protein: CASTTVNTGELFF
CDR3 DNA: TGTGCCAGCACGACAGTGAACACCGGGGAGCTGTTTTTT
V gene: TRBV12-3/TRBV12-4
J gene: TRBJ2-2
D gene: -
clone size: few

CDR3 protein: CASSPIAGQGNTEAFF
CDR3 DNA: TGTGCCAGCAGCCCCATCGCGGGACAGGGAAACACTGAAGCTTTCTTT
V gene: TRBV12-3/TRBV12-4
J gene: TRBJ1-1
D gene: TRBD1
clone size: -

CDR3 protein: CASSIQGTYGYTF
CDR3 DNA: TGTGCCAGCAGCATACAGGGGACCTATGGCTACACCTTC
V gene: TRBV12-3/TRBV12-4
J gene: TRBJ1-2
D gene: TRBD1
clone size: -

CDR3 protein: CASSEGGEQPDEQYF
CDR3 DNA: TGTGCCAGCAGTGAAGGGGGGGAGCAACCGGACGAGCAGTACTTC
V gene: TRBV6-1
J gene: TRBJ2-7
D gene: -
clone size: -

CDR3 protein: CSAPLNYGYTF
CDR3 DNA: TGCAGTGCTCCACTTAACTATGGCTACACCTTC
V gene: TRBV20-1
J gene: TRBJ1-2
D gene: -
clone size: few

CDR3 protein: CASSPRGVGELFF
CDR3 DNA: TGTGCCAGCAGCCCGAGGGGGGTTGGGGAGCTGTTTTTT
V gene: TRBV7-3
J gene: TRBJ2-2
D gene: -
clone size: few

CDR3 protein: CASTGGQGKTQYF
CDR3 DNA: TGTGCCAGCACCGGTGGACAGGGCAAGACCCAGTACTTC
V gene: TRBV5-4
J gene: TRBJ2-5
D gene: TRBD1
clone size: -

CDR3 protein: CASSDRGEKLFF
CDR3 DNA: TGTGCCAGCAGTGACAGGGGGGAAAAACTGTTTTTT
V gene: TRBV25-1
J gene: TRBJ1-4
D gene: TRBD1
clone size: many

CDR3 protein: CASSQDFVVTGELFF
CDR3 DNA: TGCGCCAGCAGCCAAGATTTTGTAGTCACCGGGGAGCTGTTTTTT
V gene: TRBV4-3
J gene: TRBJ2-2
D gene: -
clone size: -

CDR3 protein: CASSSGYRVSYEQYF
CDR3 DNA: TGTGCCAGCAGCTCTGGTTACAGGGTCTCCTACGAGCAGTACTTC
V gene: TRBV5-4
J gene: TRBJ2-7
D gene: -
clone size: few

CDR3 protein: CSASIGGRHEQYF
CDR3 DNA: TGCAGTGCTAGTATAGGGGGCCGACACGAGCAGTACTTC
V gene: TRBV20-1
J gene: TRBJ2-7
D gene: TRBD1
clone size: few

CDR3 protein: CASSLVEVYGYTF
CDR3 DNA: TGTGCCAGCAGCTTAGTCGAAGTCTATGGCTACACCTTC
V gene: TRBV7-9
J gene: TRBJ1-2
D gene: -
clone size: many

CDR3 protein: CASSVHGDTLPYGYTF
CDR3 DNA: TGTGCCAGTAGCGTCCACGGGGACACCCTCCCCTATGGCTACACCTTC
V gene: TRBV19
J gene: TRBJ1-2
D gene: -
clone size: many

CDR3 protein: CASSSSTVYEQYF
CDR3 DNA: TGTGCCAGCAGTTCGTCAACTGTCTACGAGCAGTACTTC
V gene: TRBV12-3/TRBV12-4
J gene: TRBJ2-7
D gene: -
clone size: -

CDR3 protein: CASSEDRLAETQYF
CDR3 DNA: TGTGCCAGCAGTGAAGATCGGCTTGCTGAGACCCAGTACTTC
V gene: TRBV2
J gene: TRBJ2-5
D gene: -
clone size: many

CDR3 protein: CAITDSYEQYF
CDR3 DNA: TGTGCCATCACGGATTCCTACGAGCAGTACTTC
V gene: TRBV15
J gene: TRBJ2-7
D gene: -
clone size: -

CDR3 protein: CASSLPGDQETQYF
CDR3 DNA: TGTGCCAGCAGTTTACCTGGAGATCAAGAGACCCAGTACTTC
V gene: TRBV12-3/TRBV12-4
J gene: TRBJ2-5
D gene: -
clone size: -

CDR3 protein: CATDQVIHEQYF
CDR3 DNA: TGTGCCACCGACCAGGTTATCCACGAGCAGTACTTC
V gene: TRBV24-1
J gene: TRBJ2-7
D gene: -
clone size: many

CDR3 protein: CASSWGSYSNQPQHF
CDR3 DNA: TGTGCCAGCAGCTGGGGCAGCTATAGCAATCAGCCCCAGCATTTT
V gene: TRBV7-9
J gene: TRBJ1-5
D gene: -
clone size: -

CDR3 protein: CATEGQGTNTEAFF
CDR3 DNA: TGTGCCACGGAGGGACAAGGGACGAACACTGAAGCTTTCTTT
V gene: TRBV6-5
J gene: TRBJ1-1
D gene: -
clone size: -

CDR3 protein: CASSLDGYYEQYF
CDR3 DNA: TGTGCCAGCAGCTTAGACGGCTACTACGAGCAGTACTTC
V gene: TRBV7-2
J gene: TRBJ2-7
D gene: -
clone size: -

CDR3 protein: CSVEDPLAGTLEETQYF
CDR3 DNA: TGCAGCGTTGAAGATCCACTAGCGGGAACCCTGGAGGAGACCCAGTACTTC
V gene: TRBV29-1
J gene: TRBJ2-5
D gene: TRBD2
clone size: -